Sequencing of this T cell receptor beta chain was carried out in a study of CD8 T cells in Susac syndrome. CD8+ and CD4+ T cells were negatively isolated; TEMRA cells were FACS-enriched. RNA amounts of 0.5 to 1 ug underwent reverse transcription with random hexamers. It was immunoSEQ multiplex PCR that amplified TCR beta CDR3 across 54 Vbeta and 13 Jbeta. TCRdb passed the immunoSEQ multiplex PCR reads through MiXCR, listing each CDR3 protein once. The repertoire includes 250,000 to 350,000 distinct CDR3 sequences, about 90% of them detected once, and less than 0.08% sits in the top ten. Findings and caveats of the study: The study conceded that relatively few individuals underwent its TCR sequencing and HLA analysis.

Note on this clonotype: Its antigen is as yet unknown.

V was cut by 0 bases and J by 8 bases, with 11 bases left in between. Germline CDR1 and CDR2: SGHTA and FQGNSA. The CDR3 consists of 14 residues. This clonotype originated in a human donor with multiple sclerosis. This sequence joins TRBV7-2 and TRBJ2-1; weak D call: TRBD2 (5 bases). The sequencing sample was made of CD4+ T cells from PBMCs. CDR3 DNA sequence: TGTGCCAGCAGCTTAGCGGCTAGCAGCCATGAGCAGTTCTTC. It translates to CASSLAASSHEQFF.